The present entry profiles one TCR beta chain with its context. The junction departs from germline at one end; a sequencing error may be responsible. The authors made TCR beta cDNA from around 500 ng total RNA with a constant-region primer. Generation of the TCR beta libraries relied on three nested multiplex PCR rounds using slightly modified ARM-PCR. For roughly 10 cycles apiece, the opening two PCR rounds ran with TRBV1-TRBV30 forward primers and a C-beta reverse primer. One entry per CDR3 protein results from TCRdb running MiXCR on the multiplex PCR reads. The sample holds 150,000 to 200,000 distinct CDR3 sequences, less than 65% seen once. The data originate from a study of tumor-infiltrating lymphocytes in primary liver carcinoma. Whole-study context: Sample yields, roughly 3.65 to 8 million productive TCRbeta reads, were similar across the tissue types.

Germline DNA was also extracted, while the blood RNA originated from unsorted whole blood. Enrolled patients were chronically infected with HBV and treatment-naive. Sampling before surgery obtained about 4 milliliters of peripheral blood. This CDR3 region has 15 residues. Germline CDR1 reads SGHAT; CDR2 reads FQNNGV. The V and J genes are TRBV11-2 and TRBJ2-3; TRBD1 aligns across 9 bases. The specimen was peripheral blood. The source is an older woman with primary liver carcinoma and hepatitis B virus infection. As DNA, the CDR3 is TGTCCCAGTAGCCCAGGGACAGGGCTGGCAGATACGCAGTATTTT. Amino acid sequence: CPSSPGTGLADTQYF.